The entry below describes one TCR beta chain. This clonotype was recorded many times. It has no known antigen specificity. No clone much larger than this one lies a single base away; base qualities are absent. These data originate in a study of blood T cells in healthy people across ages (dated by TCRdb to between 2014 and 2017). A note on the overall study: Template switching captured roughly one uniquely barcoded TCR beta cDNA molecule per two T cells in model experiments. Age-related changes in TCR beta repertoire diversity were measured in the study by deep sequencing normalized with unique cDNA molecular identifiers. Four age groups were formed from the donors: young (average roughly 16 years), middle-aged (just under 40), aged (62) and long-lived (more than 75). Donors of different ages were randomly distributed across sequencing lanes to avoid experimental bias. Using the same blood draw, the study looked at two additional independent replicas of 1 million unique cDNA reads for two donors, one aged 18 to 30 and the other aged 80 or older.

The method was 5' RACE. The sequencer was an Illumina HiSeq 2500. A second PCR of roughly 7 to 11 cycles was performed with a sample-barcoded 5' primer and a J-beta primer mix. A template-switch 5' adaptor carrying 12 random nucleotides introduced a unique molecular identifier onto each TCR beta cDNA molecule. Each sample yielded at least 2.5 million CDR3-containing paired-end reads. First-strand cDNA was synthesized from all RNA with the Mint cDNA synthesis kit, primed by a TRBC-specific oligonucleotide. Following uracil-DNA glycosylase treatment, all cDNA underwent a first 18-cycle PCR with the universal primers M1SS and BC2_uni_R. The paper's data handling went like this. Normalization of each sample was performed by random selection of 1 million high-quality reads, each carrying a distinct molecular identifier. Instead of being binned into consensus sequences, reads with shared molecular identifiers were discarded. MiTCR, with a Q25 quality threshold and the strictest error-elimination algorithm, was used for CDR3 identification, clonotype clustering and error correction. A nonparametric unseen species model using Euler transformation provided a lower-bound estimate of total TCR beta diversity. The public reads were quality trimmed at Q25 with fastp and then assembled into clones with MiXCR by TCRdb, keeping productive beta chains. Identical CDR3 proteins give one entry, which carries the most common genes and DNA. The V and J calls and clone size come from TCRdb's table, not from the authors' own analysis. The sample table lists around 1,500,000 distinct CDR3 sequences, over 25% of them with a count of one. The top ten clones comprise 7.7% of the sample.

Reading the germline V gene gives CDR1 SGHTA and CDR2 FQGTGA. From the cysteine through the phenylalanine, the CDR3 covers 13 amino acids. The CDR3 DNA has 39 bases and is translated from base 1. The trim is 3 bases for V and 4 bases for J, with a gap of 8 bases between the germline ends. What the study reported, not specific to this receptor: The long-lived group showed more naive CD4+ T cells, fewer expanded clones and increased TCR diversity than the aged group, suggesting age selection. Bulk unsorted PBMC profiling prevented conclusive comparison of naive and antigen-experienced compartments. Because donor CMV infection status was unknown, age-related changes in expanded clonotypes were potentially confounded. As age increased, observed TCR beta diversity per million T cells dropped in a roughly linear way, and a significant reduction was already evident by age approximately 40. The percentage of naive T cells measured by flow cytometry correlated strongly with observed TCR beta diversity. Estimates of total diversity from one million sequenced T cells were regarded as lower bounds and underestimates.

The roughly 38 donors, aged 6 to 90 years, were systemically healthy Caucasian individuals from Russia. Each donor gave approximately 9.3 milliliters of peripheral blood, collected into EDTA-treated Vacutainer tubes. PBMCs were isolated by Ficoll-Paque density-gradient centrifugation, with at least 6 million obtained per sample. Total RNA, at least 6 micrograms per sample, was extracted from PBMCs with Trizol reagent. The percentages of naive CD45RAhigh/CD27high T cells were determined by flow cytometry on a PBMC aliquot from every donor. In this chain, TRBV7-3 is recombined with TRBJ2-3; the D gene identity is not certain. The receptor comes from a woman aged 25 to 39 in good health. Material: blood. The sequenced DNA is TGTGCCAGCAGCTTGACGCCGCCAGATACGCAGTATTTT. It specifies CASSLTPPDTQYF.